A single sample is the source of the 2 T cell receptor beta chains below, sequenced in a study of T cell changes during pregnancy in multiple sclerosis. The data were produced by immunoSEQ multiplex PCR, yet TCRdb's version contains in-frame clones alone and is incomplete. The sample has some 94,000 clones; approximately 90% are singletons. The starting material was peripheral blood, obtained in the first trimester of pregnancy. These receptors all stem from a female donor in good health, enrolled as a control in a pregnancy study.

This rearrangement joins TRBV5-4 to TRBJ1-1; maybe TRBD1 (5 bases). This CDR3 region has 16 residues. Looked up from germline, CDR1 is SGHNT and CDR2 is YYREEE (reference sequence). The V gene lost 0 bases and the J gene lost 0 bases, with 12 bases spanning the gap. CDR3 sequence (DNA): TGTGCCAGCAGCTTGGTCGGGGGAGGCATGAACACTGAAGCTTTCTTT. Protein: CASSLVGGGMNTEAFF.

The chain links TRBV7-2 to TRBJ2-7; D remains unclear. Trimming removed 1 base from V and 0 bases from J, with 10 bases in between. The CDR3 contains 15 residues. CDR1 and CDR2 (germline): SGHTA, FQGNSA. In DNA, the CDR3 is TGTGCCAGCAGCTTAGGGTCAGGTGTCTCCTACGAGCAGTACTTC. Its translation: CASSLGSGVSYEQYF.